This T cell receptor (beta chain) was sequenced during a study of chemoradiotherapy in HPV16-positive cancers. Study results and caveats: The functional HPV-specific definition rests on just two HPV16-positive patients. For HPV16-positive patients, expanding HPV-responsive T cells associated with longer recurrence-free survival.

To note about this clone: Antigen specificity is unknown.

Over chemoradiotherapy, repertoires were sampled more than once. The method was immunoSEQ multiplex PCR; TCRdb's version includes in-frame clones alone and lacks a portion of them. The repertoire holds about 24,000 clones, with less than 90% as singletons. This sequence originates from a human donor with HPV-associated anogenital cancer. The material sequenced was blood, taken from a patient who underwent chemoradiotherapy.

CDR3 coding DNA: TGTGCCAGCAGTCGGCAAGGTCGACTAGCGGGAGCAGATACGCAGTATTTT. Translating it yields CASSRQGRLAGADTQYF. The chain uses TRBV5-5 and TRBJ2-3, with 12 bases that match TRBD2. There are 17 residues in the CDR3. V shed 5 bases, J shed 4 bases, and the junction held 11 bases outside the gene matches. Germline V gene lookup returns CDR1 SGHKS and CDR2 YYEKEE (reference sequence).